The 14 T cell receptor beta chains reported below all come from one sample, sequenced in a study of cytomegalovirus exposure and HLA in healthy donors. The study ran its PCR with 60 Vbeta and 13 Jbeta primers. Using immunoSEQ multiplex PCR, the repertoire was profiled, and TCRdb retains in-frame clones only, with some absent. The sample has roughly 200,000 clones, and its top ten clones hold 1.1%. The specimen sequenced was PBMCs. The receptor source for this set is a girl aged 2 to 9 in good health and CMV-seropositive.

The chain is built from TRBV6-5 and TRBJ2-7; D is perhaps TRBD1 (6 bases). This CDR3 is 14 amino acids long. Per the germline V gene, CDR1 is MNHEY and CDR2 is SVGAGI. The V end was cut by 1 base, the J end by 4 bases, with 11 bases between. The CDR3 coding sequence is TGTGCCAGCAGTTACTACCGGGACACTTACGAGCAGTACTTC. Its protein product is CASSYYRDTYEQYF.

V is TRBV7-2 and J is TRBJ2-7, with D perhaps TRBD2 (5 bases). CDR1 and CDR2 (germline): SGHTA, FQGNSA. This CDR3 spans 15 amino acids. V was cut by 1 base and J by 2 bases, with 12 bases left in between. CDR3 residues: CASSLVGVPTYEQYF. The CDR3 DNA follows: TGTGCCAGCAGCTTAGTCGGGGTACCTACCTACGAGCAGTACTTC.

The chain has TRBV19 and TRBJ2-7; 11 bases are a match to TRBD1. The junction had 3 bases not matched to a gene; V was cut back by 5 bases and J by 0 bases. This CDR3 contains 15 residues. Germline V gene lookup returns CDR1 LNHDA and CDR2 SQIVND (reference sequence). CDR3: CASSAGTGGSYEQYF. The CDR3, as DNA: TGTGCCAGTAGTGCGGGGACAGGGGGCTCCTACGAGCAGTACTTC.

The V and J genes are TRBV30 and TRBJ2-7; a weak D match, TRBD2 (6 bases). CDR1 and CDR2 from the germline V gene are GTSNPN and SVGIG (reference sequence). The V end lost 1 base, the J end lost 2 bases, and 6 bases lay between the germline ends. The CDR3 is 12 amino acids. The CDR3 nucleotides are TGTGCCTGGAGTGGCGGGACCTACGAGCAGTACTTC. Translation gives CAWSGGTYEQYF.

This rearrangement joins TRBV28 to TRBJ1-1; 7 bases fit TRBD1. Germline loops: CDR1 MDHEN, CDR2 SYDVKM. Trimming removed 5 bases from V and 2 bases from J; junction bases left unmatched: 11. This CDR3 comprises 16 residues. In DNA, the CDR3 is TGTGCCAGCAGTCAGGCGACAGGGCCCGCTAACACTGAAGCTTTCTTT. Encoded protein: CASSQATGPANTEAFF.

The CDR3 DNA is TGTGCCAGCAGTTTAAGGTATAGGGGGAACAAGTACCAAGAGACCCAGTACTTC. Protein product: CASSLRYRGNKYQETQYF. The gene calls are TRBV27 and TRBJ2-5, with D tentatively TRBD1 (6 bases). There are 18 residues in the CDR3. Germline values: CDR1 MNHEY, CDR2 SMNVEV (reference sequence). V lost 2 bases and J lost 0, with 19 bases in between.

The rearrangement uses TRBV18 and TRBJ2-7; 10 bases map to TRBD2. The CDR3 covers 16 residues. CDR1 and CDR2 from the germline V gene are KGHSH and LQKENI. J was trimmed by 4 bases and V by 3 bases; bases with no gene match: 9. CDR3 nucleotides: TGTGCCAGCTCACCGCCTGCCAGCGGGAGGGAATACGAGCAGTACTTC. It translates to CASSPPASGREYEQYF. The full variable domain, in which reference TRBV18 and TRBJ2-7 provide the parts outside the CDR3, is NAGVMQNPRHLVRRRGQEARLRCSPMKGHSHVYWYRQLPEEGLKFMVYLQKENIIDESGMPKERFSAEFPKEGPSILRIQQVVRGDSAAYFCASSPPASGREYEQYFGPGTRLTVT.

The rearrangement links TRBV7-2 to TRBJ2-5; 7 bases match TRBD2. The V and J ends lost 4 bases and 1 base, in that order; junction bases with no gene match: 12. The CDR3 totals 17 residues. In germline, CDR1 is SGHTA, CDR2 FQGNSA. This CDR3 reads CASSYPGRGLPQETQYF. The CDR3 coding sequence is TGTGCCAGCAGCTATCCTGGCCGGGGACTACCCCAAGAGACCCAGTACTTC.

The chain has TRBV30 and TRBJ2-1; 10 bases are a match to TRBD2. The CDR3 sequence is 15 residues long. The germline CDR1 and CDR2 sequences are GTSNPN and SVGIG (reference sequence). V shed 8 bases and J 6 bases; nucleotides not matched to a gene: 13. This chain's CDR3 is CAGRSRTSGINEQFF. The CDR3, as DNA: TGTGCCGGACGATCCCGGACTAGCGGAATCAATGAGCAGTTCTTC. Variable domain in full (rest from reference TRBV30 and TRBJ2-1): SQTIHQWPATLVQPVGSPLSLECTVEGTSNPNLYWYRQAAGRGLQLLFYSVGIGQISSEVPQNLSASRPQDRQFILSSKKLLLSDSGFYLCAGRSRTSGINEQFFGPGTRLTVL.

The CDR3: CASSLDRGQPQHF. The DNA for the CDR3 is TGTGCCAGCAGCTTAGATAGGGGTCAGCCCCAGCATTTT. The chain links TRBV11-2 to TRBJ1-5, with D possibly matching TRBD1 (5 bases). The CDR3 contains 13 residues. CDR1 is SGHAT and CDR2 is FQNNGV in the germline V gene. Trimming cost V 0 bases and J 6 bases, with 6 bases left between them.

The rearrangement links TRBV18 to TRBJ2-7; TRBD2 matches at 13 bases. Germline assignment: CDR1 KGHSH and CDR2 LQKENI. This CDR3 region has 20 residues. V dropped 2 bases and J dropped 1; count of bases not matched to a gene: 14. Here the CDR3 reads CASSPYQSLGLAGISYEQYF. The CDR3 nucleotides are TGTGCCAGCTCACCATACCAAAGTCTGGGACTAGCGGGAATTTCCTACGAGCAGTACTTC.

V is TRBV7-2 and J is TRBJ1-4; tentative D call: TRBD1 (6 bases). Germline V lookup: CDR1 SGHTA, CDR2 FQGNSA. CDR3 length equals 14 residues. Trimming cost V 7 bases and J 4 bases, with 13 bases left between them. The CDR3 is CASTLSQGNEKLFF. CDR3 in DNA: TGTGCCAGCACCCTGTCACAGGGTAATGAAAAACTGTTTTTT. Full variable domain (missing parts from reference TRBV7-2 and TRBJ1-4): GAGVSQSPSNKVTEKGKDVELRCDPISGHTALYWYRQSLGQGLEFLIYFQGNSAPDKSGLPSDRFSAERTGGSVSTLTIQRTQQEDSAVYLCASTLSQGNEKLFFGSGTQLSVL.

The CDR3 protein is CASSLMILAVGETQYF. The CDR3 nucleotides read TGTGCCAGCAGCTTAATGATCCTTGCGGTCGGGGAGACCCAGTACTTC. This chain joins TRBV7-2 and TRBJ2-5; D remains ambiguous. The CDR3 sequence is 16 residues long. V was trimmed by 2 bases and J by 5 bases, leaving 18 bases between them. From germline, CDR1 is SGHTA and CDR2 FQGNSA.

The chain combines TRBV10-2 with TRBJ1-4; 7 nucleotides match TRBD1. Germline CDR1 and CDR2: WSHSY and SAAADI. Trimming removed 6 bases from V and 8 bases from J; junction bases left unmatched: 12. The CDR3 covers 15 residues. The CDR3 bases are TGCGCCAGCAGACCGGGACAGCCTCGAGCCGAAAAACTGTTTTTT. Amino acid sequence: CASRPGQPRAEKLFF.